This TCR beta chain stems from a study of spatial heterogeneity in lung cancer. Whole-study context: For the average unique TCR and UMI combination, more than 8.5 occurrences appeared in raw reads. Study observations and caveats: Tracking of tumor mutation counts was seen in expanded intratumoral alpha and beta TCR counts.

Trimming removed 2 bases from V and 2 bases from J, with 7 bases in between. Per the germline V gene, CDR1 is SGDLS and CDR2 is YYNGEE. This CDR3 has 13 residues. Time point given: sample taken at primary tumor resection. Samples were obtained from about 75 donors, all untreated early-stage non-small cell lung cancer patients. Without sorting, whole RNA was sequenced from tumor, nontumor lung or frozen PBMC. This clonotype was counted ten times or more. Its target is not known. TCR cDNA molecules were tagged individually, and each one carried a unique molecular identifier. TCRdb re-called the 5' RACE reads with MiXCR, one entry per CDR3 protein. The top ten clones hold 21% of a sample with about 100,000 distinct CDR3 sequences, about 4.6% of them seen once.

V and J are TRBV9 and TRBJ2-5, with D tentatively TRBD1 (6 bases). The material sequenced was lung tumor tissue, taken at surgery. The receptor was derived from a male donor with early-stage non-small cell lung cancer. The CDR3, as DNA: TGTGCCAGCAGCGTGGGACAACAAGAGACCCAGTACTTC. Its protein product is CASSVGQQETQYF. The full variable domain, its missing parts supplied by reference TRBV9 and TRBJ2-5, is DSGVTQTPKHLITATGQRVTLRCSPRSGDLSVYWYQQSLDQGLQFLIQYYNGEERAKGNILERFSAQQFPDLHSELNLSSLELGDSALYFCASSVGQQETQYFGPGTRLLVL.